Included here is one T cell receptor (beta chain) sequence, with context. The antigen it binds to is not known. Nothing much larger sits one base from this clone, and base qualities are not available. TCRbeta CDR3 regions were amplified from genomic DNA by means of the immunoSEQ Assay, a bias-controlled multiplex PCR. Under the source paper's analysis protocol: Within the assay, amplification of reference gene primers was used to estimate how many nucleated cells each sample contained. Sequence reads were collapsed and filtered to measure the absolute abundance of every unique TCRbeta CDR3 rearrangement. For each sample, productive Simpson clonality was calculated by taking the square root of Simpson's diversity index across productive rearrangements. In TCRdb, the immuneACCESS table is reduced to in-frame sequences with V and J assigned. These tables do not hold every clone; where another copy was compared, an unresolved V gene accounts for under half, and the others remain unexplained. For V, J and clone size, that table is used; D and trimming come from the DNA. A total of 55,000 to 65,000 clones appear in this sample, 65% to 85% of them only once. The ten largest clones add up to 25% of the sample.

Each collaborating institution followed its own protocols to collect whole blood in K2EDTA tubes. For TCRbeta analysis, collaborators shipped samples as frozen whole blood, isolated PBMCs, or DNA extracted from either of those sample types. The entry originates in a study of blood T cell repertoires in COVID-19 (dated by TCRdb to 2020 to 2022). Describing the broader study: Samples covering the acute and convalescent phases of COVID-19 were provided by collaborators in the United States, Italy and Spain. The prospective study material was composed of cDNA or gDNA derived from T cells, B-cell-depleted T cells, or PBMCs. Subjects who had been exposed to COVID-19, were actively infected with it, or had recovered from it provided the deeply sampled blood TCRbeta repertoires that made up the dataset. A freely available public database, intended as a resource for researchers studying the immune response to SARS-CoV-2, is where the repertoires were released. Samples were obtained from the ongoing ImmuneRACE study (first 160 participants) and from some 1,300 subjects provided by 6 global collaborators. Sample metadata almost always included a de-identified subject ID, COVID-19 status, age in years and sex. Where available, HLA class I and class II types were taken from metadata supplied by the sample provider and were not determined by assay-based typing. Beyond this particular receptor, the publication reports: How much clinical and demographic metadata was included differed by source and by participant, and the metadata was provided uncurated.

CDR1 SGHRS and CDR2 YFSETQ are derived from the germline V gene. The CDR3 holds 17 amino acids from the cysteine to the phenylalanine. The only DNA kept is the CDR3, 51 bases in frame from the first base. Trimming removed 0 bases from V and 4 bases from J, leaving 17 bases between the germline ends. The rearranged segments are TRBV5-1 and TRBJ1-3; perhaps TRBD1 is the D gene, with 5 bases matching. The TCR comes from a human donor in a cohort sampled during active COVID-19. The sequencing sample was made of peripheral blood. The CDR3 protein is CASSLEEARQGGNTIYF. The DNA reads as follows: TGCGCCAGCAGCTTGGAAGAAGCCCGGCAGGGAGGAAACACCATATATTTT.